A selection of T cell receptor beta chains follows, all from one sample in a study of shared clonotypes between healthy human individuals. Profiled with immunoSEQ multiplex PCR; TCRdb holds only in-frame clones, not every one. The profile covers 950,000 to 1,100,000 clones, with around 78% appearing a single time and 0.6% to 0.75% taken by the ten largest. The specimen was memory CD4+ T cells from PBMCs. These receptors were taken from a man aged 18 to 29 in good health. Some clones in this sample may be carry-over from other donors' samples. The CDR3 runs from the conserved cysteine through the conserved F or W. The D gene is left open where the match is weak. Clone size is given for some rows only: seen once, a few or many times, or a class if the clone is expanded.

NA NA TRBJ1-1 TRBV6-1 CASSDMKGGTEAFF TGTGCCAGCAGTGATATGAAGGGTGGGACTGAAGCTTTCTTT
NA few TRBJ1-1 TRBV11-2 CASSLRLGRNTEAFF TGTGCCAGCAGCCTCCGCCTGGGAAGGAACACTGAAGCTTTCTTT
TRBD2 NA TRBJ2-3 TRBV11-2 CASSTRIAGVVPDTQYF TGTGCCAGCAGCACCCGGATAGCGGGAGTAGTCCCAGATACGCAGTATTTT
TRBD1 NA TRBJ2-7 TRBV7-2 CASSTWTGGYEQYF TGTGCCAGCAGCACGTGGACAGGGGGCTACGAGCAGTACTTC
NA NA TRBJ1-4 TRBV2 CASSQPGFKEKLFF TGTGCCAGCAGCCAACCGGGATTCAAAGAAAAACTGTTTTTT
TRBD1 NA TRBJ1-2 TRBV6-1 CASSADRGRVPNYGYTF TGTGCCAGCAGTGCGGACAGGGGCCGCGTCCCGAACTATGGCTACACCTTC
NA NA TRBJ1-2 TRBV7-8 CASSLVAGGYTF TGTGCCAGCAGCTTAGTGGCAGGCGGCTACACCTTC
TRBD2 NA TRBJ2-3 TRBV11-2 CASSRSLAGSTDTQYF TGTGCCAGCAGCAGATCCCTAGCGGGTAGCACAGATACGCAGTATTTT
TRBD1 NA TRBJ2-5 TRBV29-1 CSVRQGGETQYF TGCAGCGTACGACAGGGCGGCGAGACCCAGTACTTC
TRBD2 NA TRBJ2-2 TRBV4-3 CASSQAQILAGDTGELFF TGCGCCAGCAGCCAAGCCCAAATTCTAGCGGGAGACACCGGGGAGCTGTTTTTT
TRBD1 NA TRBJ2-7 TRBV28 CASSSQGQGYYEQYF TGTGCCAGCAGTTCCCAGGGACAGGGCTACTACGAGCAGTACTTC
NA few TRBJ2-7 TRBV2 CASSVVGGQYF TGTGCCAGCAGTGTCGTCGGGGGCCAGTACTTC
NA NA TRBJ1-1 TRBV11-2 CASTITGPTEAFF TGTGCCAGCACCATTACGGGGCCAACTGAAGCTTTCTTT
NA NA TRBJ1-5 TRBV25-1 CAIRVMSGQSGNQPQHF TGTGCCATCAGAGTTATGTCCGGCCAATCCGGCAATCAGCCCCAGCATTTT
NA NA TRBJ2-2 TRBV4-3 CASSRRSRREVRKPGELFF TGCGCCAGCAGCCGAAGATCGCGAAGGGAAGTTAGGAAACCCGGGGAGCTGTTTTTT
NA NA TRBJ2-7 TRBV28 CASRLTGGSYEQYF TGTGCCAGCAGACTTACAGGAGGGAGCTACGAGCAGTACTTC
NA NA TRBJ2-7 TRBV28 CASSLSGAISEQYF TGTGCCAGCAGTTTATCAGGGGCGATCTCCGAGCAGTACTTC
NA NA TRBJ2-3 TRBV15 CATSSRTVASTDTQYF TGTGCCACCAGCAGCCGGACAGTAGCTAGCACAGATACGCAGTATTTT
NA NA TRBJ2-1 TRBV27 CASSAVAGQIGEQFF TGTGCCAGCAGTGCGGTTGCGGGACAAATTGGTGAGCAGTTCTTC
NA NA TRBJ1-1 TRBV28 CASSLGGGSNTEAFF TGTGCCAGCAGTTTAGGTGGGGGGTCGAACACTGAAGCTTTCTTT
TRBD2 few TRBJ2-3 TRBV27 CASSLAGALDTQYF TGTGCCAGCAGCCTAGCGGGAGCGTTAGATACGCAGTATTTT
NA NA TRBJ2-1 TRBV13 CASSPTSGPTYNEQFF TGTGCCAGCAGCCCGACGAGCGGACCGACCTACAATGAGCAGTTCTTC
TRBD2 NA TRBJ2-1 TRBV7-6 CASSPWSGGSYNEQFF TGTGCCAGCAGCCCCTGGTCGGGAGGCTCCTACAATGAGCAGTTCTTC
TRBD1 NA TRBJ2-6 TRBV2 CASSENRGSNVLTF TGTGCCAGCAGTGAAAACAGGGGATCCAACGTCCTGACTTTC
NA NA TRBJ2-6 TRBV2 CASGANVLTF TGTGCCAGCGGGGCCAACGTCCTGACTTTC
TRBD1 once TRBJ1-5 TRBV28 CASSLVGDRGRTQPQHF TGTGCCAGCAGTTTGGTCGGAGACAGGGGGCGCACTCAGCCCCAGCATTTT
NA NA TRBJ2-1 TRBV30 CAWSQPDEQFF TGTGCCTGGAGCCAACCCGATGAGCAGTTCTTC
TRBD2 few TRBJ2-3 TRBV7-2 CASSLSGREGADTQYF TGTGCCAGCAGCTTATCAGGTCGGGAGGGGGCAGATACGCAGTATTTT
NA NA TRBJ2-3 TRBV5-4 CASSLGLAFSDTQYF TGTGCCAGCAGCTTGGGGCTAGCGTTCTCCGATACGCAGTATTTT
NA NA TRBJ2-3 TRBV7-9 CASSQIGDTQYF TGTGCCAGCAGCCAGATAGGAGATACGCAGTATTTT
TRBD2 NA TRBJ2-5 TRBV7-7 CASSFGTKETQYF TGTGCCAGCAGCTTCGGGACTAAAGAGACCCAGTACTTC
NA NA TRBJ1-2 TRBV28 CASSLQQGGYTF TGTGCCAGCAGTTTACAACAAGGTGGCTACACCTTC